The sequence of this T cell receptor beta chain was determined in a study of radiotherapy plus CTLA-4 blockade in lung cancer. Study context: Objective responses arose in 15% to 20% of patients, and over 25% experienced disease control.

Measured with immunoSEQ multiplex PCR; TCRdb has only the in-frame clones, and not every one. The table lists roughly 39,000 clones, 60% to 75% of them singletons, with 8% to 9% in the top ten. Those patients who had chemo-refractory metastatic non-small-cell lung cancer were given focal radiation along with CTLA-4 blockade through ipilimumab. V lost 5 bases and J lost 4, with 20 bases in between. The CDR3 length is 16 residues. Per the germline V gene, CDR1 is SGHVS and CDR2 is FQNEAQ. This clone was seen a single time. Its matching antigen is unknown. Study-level points and caveats: It was early blood T cell clone dynamics, with interferon-beta, that reportedly best predicted response. Some TCR clones had been derived from tumors. These clones expanded in peripheral blood after radiotherapy plus ipilimumab.

The genes are TRBV7-8 and TRBJ2-5; D perhaps matches TRBD1 (7 bases). The source was peripheral blood, collected from a patient treated with radiotherapy plus ipilimumab. The TCR originated in a human donor with non-small cell lung cancer who had stable disease on radiotherapy plus ipilimumab. The CDR3 sequence: CASSPALRQGGETQYF. The CDR3 DNA sequence: TGTGCCAGCAGCCCAGCACTAAGACAGGGAGGAGAGACCCAGTACTTC.